Below are 11 T cell receptor beta chains sequenced from a single sample in a study of OX40 agonist ivuxolimab in advanced cancers. Libraries were prepared by immunoSEQ multiplex PCR; TCRdb keeps only in-frame clonotypes and omits some of them. The table has tens of thousands of clones, over 75% seen once. Sequencing used CD4+ or CD8+ T cells sorted from blood, obtained in a trial of the OX40 agonist ivuxolimab. Source of these receptors: an adult with an advanced solid tumor such as melanoma, head and neck, liver or kidney cancer.

The chain has TRBV6-5 and TRBJ2-5; D is perhaps TRBD1 (5 bases). The ends were cut back, 4 bases at V and 2 bases at J, with 14 bases in the middle. The CDR3 is 15 residues long. Germline lookup yields CDR1 MNHEY and CDR2 SVGAGI. The CDR3: CASSFGRVGQETQYF. The CDR3 nucleotides are TGTGCCAGCAGTTTCGGCAGGGTTGGGCAAGAGACCCAGTACTTC.

CDR3 DNA: TGTGCCAGCAGCCAAGATCCAGCAGCTAACTATGGCTACACCTTC. Translation: CASSQDPAANYGYTF. The chain joins TRBV6-5 to TRBJ1-2; D is unclear. V lost 6 bases and J 0 bases, leaving 14 bases between the germline ends. In germline, CDR1 is MNHEY, CDR2 SVGAGI. The CDR3 loop spans 15 amino acids.

V usage is TRBV30 and J usage is TRBJ2-7, with D uncertain. The V and J ends lost 2 bases and 3 bases respectively, with 11 bases between them. Germline lookup yields CDR1 GTSNPN and CDR2 SVGIG (reference sequence). The CDR3 has 13 amino acids. CDR3: CAWSPRLSYEQYF. Here the CDR3 DNA reads TGTGCCTGGAGTCCCCGTCTCAGCTACGAGCAGTACTTC.

V and J are TRBV10-3 and TRBJ2-3; D gene uncertain. Germline CDR1 reads ENHRY; CDR2 reads SYGVKD. This CDR3 contains 13 residues. Trimming shortened V by 10 bases and J by 2 bases, and 13 bases separated the two germline ends. CDR3 sequence reads: CATAGEITDTQYF. CDR3 DNA: TGTGCCACCGCAGGCGAGATCACAGATACGCAGTATTTT.

The count of this clone is one. This rearrangement joins TRBV11-1 to TRBJ2-7; 8 bases fit TRBD1. V dropped 5 bases and J dropped 6; count of bases not matched to a gene: 3. The CDR3 runs to 12 residues. CDR1 is SGHAT, CDR2 FQDESV, per germline (reference sequence). DNA for the CDR3: TGTGCCAGCAGCAGGACAGGGTTCGAGCAGTACTTC. Translated: CASSRTGFEQYF.

The V gene is TRBV5-1, the J gene TRBJ1-2, with TRBD1 matching 9 bases. This CDR3 contains 14 residues. Germline CDR1 reads SGHRS; CDR2 reads YFSETQ. J lost 6 bases, V lost 2 bases, and 5 bases had no gene match. The CDR3 here is CASSLNRDRDGYTF. In DNA, the CDR3 is TGCGCCAGCAGCTTAAACCGGGACAGGGATGGCTACACCTTC.

The gene calls are TRBV6-5 and TRBJ2-6, with D hard to call. Germline V gives CDR1 MNHEY, CDR2 SVGAGI. This CDR3 region has 14 residues. V gave up 9 bases and J gave up 0 bases, with 9 bases separating them. The chain's CDR3 is CASISLSGANVLTF. The CDR3 region has the DNA TGTGCCAGTATTAGCCTCTCTGGGGCCAACGTCCTGACTTTC.

V usage is TRBV6-5 and J usage is TRBJ2-7, with 7 bases lining up with TRBD2. The CDR3 extends over 13 amino acids. The V gene's germline CDR1 is MNHEY and CDR2 SVGAGI. After removal of 11 bases from V and 2 bases from J, the junction contained 9 bases not matched to a gene. DNA of the CDR3: TGTGCCTCGACTAAAGCGGGAACCTACGAGCAGTACTTC. Protein: CASTKAGTYEQYF.

This chain joins TRBV5-1 and TRBJ2-5, with D possibly TRBD2 on 6 matching bases. The CDR3 consists of 15 residues. Between the trimmed V and J ends, which lost 3 bases and 5 bases, there was a span of 17 bases. In germline, CDR1 is SGHRS, CDR2 YFSETQ. CDR3 amino acids: CASSSQGLEGETQYF. Written as DNA, the CDR3 is TGCGCCAGCAGCTCCCAAGGACTGGAGGGGGAGACCCAGTACTTC.

The J gene is TRBJ1-4, the V gene TRBV10-3; TRBD1 matches at 10 bases. Unmatched junction bases numbered 5, after V lost 5 bases and J lost 8 bases. Germline CDR1 and CDR2: ENHRY and SYGVKD. The CDR3 contains 14 residues. DNA of the CDR3: TGTGCCATCAGTAGGGACAGGGGAAACGAAAAACTGTTTTTT. It codes for CAISRDRGNEKLFF.

J is TRBJ2-3 and V is TRBV7-9, with 7 bases lining up with TRBD1. From germline, CDR1 is SEHNR and CDR2 FQNEAQ (reference sequence). The CDR3 totals 14 residues. J gave up 6 bases and V 5 bases, and 8 bases lay outside the gene matches. The CDR3 loop reads CASSAGTVVDTQYF. The CDR3 DNA reads as TGTGCCAGCAGCGCCGGGACAGTGGTCGATACGCAGTATTTT.